Listed below are T cell receptor beta chains from one sample, sequenced in a study of T cells in Graves' hyperthyroidism and ophthalmopathy. MiXCR was run by TCRdb on the multiplex PCR reads, yielding one entry per CDR3 protein. Of 340,000 or so distinct CDR3 sequences in the sample, 15% to 20% were seen once. The sequenced sample was blood. Receptors were obtained from a woman aged 45-65 years with Graves' hyperthyroidism. Both conserved end residues are part of each CDR3. The D gene is left open where the match is weak. Where a row states a size, it is once, few, many or the class of an expanded clone; other rows omit it.

V	D	J	size	DNA	CDR3
TRBV27	.	TRBJ1-5	.	TGTGCCAGCAGTCTGGGGATGGACGGGAATCAGCCCCAGCATTTT	CASSLGMDGNQPQHF
TRBV3-1	.	TRBJ1-3	.	TGCGCCAGCAGTGATTCTATCTCGAGCTCTGGAAACACCATATATTTT	CASSDSISSSGNTIYF
TRBV6-1	.	TRBJ1-6	few	TGTGCCAGCAGCCGTGGTGGACCCAAAACGACCAATTCACCCCTCCACTTT	CASSRGGPKTTNSPLHF
TRBV2	TRBD2	TRBJ2-1	many	TGTGCCAGCGCGGAGAGCGGGGGGGATTACAATGAGCAGTTCTTC	CASAESGGDYNEQFF
TRBV28	TRBD2	TRBJ2-1	many	TGTGCCAGCACCTCGCCGAGCGGGAGCTTCTATGAGCAGTTCTTC	CASTSPSGSFYEQFF
TRBV3-1	.	TRBJ1-4	many	TGTGCCAGCCAAGACGGGGGGGCAGATGAAAAACTGTTTTTT	CASQDGGADEKLFF
TRBV3-1	.	TRBJ2-5	few	TGTGCCAGCAGCCACCGCGGGACACAAGAGACCCAGTACTTC	CASSHRGTQETQYF
TRBV19	.	TRBJ2-3	few	TGTGCCAGTAGTATCCCCGGCCCAGATACGCAGTATTTT	CASSIPGPDTQYF
TRBV7-9	TRBD1	TRBJ2-7	.	TGTGCCAGCAGCGGACAGGGTTGGGACTACGAGCAGTACTTC	CASSGQGWDYEQYF
TRBV5-1	.	TRBJ2-7	.	TGTGCCAGCAGCACCCCCGGGACTTTCTACGAGCAGTACTTC	CASSTPGTFYEQYF
TRBV5-1	.	TRBJ1-1	many	TGCGCCAGCAGCCGAACAGGGAGGGTGTACACTGAAGCTTTCTTT	CASSRTGRVYTEAFF
TRBV20-1	.	TRBJ2-6	.	TGCAGTGCTAGGGAGGGGGCTGGGGCCAACGTCCTGACTTTC	CSAREGAGANVLTF
TRBV28	TRBD1	TRBJ2-1	many	TGTGCCAGCAGTTTCTCCGGGACAGCGGTAGGGAATGAGCAGTTCTTC	CASSFSGTAVGNEQFF
TRBV12-3/TRBV12-4	TRBD2	TRBJ2-3	many	TGTGCCAGCATAGGGACTAACACAGATACGCAGTATTTT	CASIGTNTDTQYF
TRBV3-1	.	TRBJ2-4	many	TGTGCCAGCAGCTCAGGGGGGCGAAACATTCAGTACTTC	CASSSGGRNIQYF
TRBV15	TRBD2	TRBJ2-1	.	TGTGCCACCAGCAGAGATCGGGGGGCCTACAATGAGCAGTTCTTC	CATSRDRGAYNEQFF